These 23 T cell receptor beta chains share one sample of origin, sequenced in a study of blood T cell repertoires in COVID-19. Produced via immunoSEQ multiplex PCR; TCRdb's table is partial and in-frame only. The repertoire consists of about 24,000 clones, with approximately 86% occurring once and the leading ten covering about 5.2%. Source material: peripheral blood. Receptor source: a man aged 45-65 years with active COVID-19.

The CDR3 reads CASRADRLSNQPQHF. The DNA for the CDR3 is TGTGCCAGCAGGGCCGACAGGTTAAGCAATCAGCCCCAGCATTTT. V is TRBV2 and J is TRBJ1-5; tentative D call: TRBD1 (6 bases). The CDR3 covers 15 residues. V was trimmed by 6 bases and J by 1 base, leaving 13 bases between them. Per germline, CDR1 SNHLY and CDR2 FYNNEI. Full variable domain (rest looked up from reference TRBV2 and TRBJ1-5): EPEVTQTPSHQVTQMGQEVILRCVPISNHLYFYWYRQILGQKVEFLVSFYNNEISEKSEIFDDQFSVERPDGSNFTLKIRSTKLEDSAMYFCASRADRLSNQPQHFGDGTRLSIL.

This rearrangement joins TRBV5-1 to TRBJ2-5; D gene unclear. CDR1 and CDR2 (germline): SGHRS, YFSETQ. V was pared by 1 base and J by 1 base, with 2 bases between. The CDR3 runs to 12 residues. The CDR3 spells CASSLLQETQYF. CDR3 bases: TGCGCCAGCAGCTTGCTCCAAGAGACCCAGTACTTC.

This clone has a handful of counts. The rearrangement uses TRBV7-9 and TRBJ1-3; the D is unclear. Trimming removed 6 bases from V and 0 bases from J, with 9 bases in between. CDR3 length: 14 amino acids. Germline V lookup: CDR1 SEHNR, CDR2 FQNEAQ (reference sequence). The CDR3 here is CASRANSSGNTIYF. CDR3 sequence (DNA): TGTGCCAGCAGAGCGAACTCCTCTGGAAACACCATATATTTT. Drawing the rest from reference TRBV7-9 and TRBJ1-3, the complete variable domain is DTGVSQNPRHKITKRGQNVTFRCDPISEHNRLYWYRQTLGQGPEFLTYFQNEAQLEKSRLLSDRFSAERPKGSFSTLEIQRTEQGDSAMYLCASRANSSGNTIYFGEGSWLTVV.

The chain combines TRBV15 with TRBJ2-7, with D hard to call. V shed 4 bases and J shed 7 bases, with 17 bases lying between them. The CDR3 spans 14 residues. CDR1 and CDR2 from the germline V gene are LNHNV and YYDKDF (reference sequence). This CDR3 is CATSKSFYLTEQYF. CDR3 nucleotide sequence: TGTGCCACCAGCAAAAGTTTTTACTTGACAGAGCAGTACTTC.

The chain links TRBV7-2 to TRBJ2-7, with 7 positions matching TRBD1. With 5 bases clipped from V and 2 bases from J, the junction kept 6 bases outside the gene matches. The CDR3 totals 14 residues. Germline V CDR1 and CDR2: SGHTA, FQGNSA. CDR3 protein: CASSPWDRAYEQYF. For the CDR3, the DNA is TGTGCCAGCAGCCCCTGGGACAGAGCCTACGAGCAGTACTTC. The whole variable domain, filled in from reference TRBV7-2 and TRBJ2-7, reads GAGVSQSPSNKVTEKGKDVELRCDPISGHTALYWYRQSLGQGLEFLIYFQGNSAPDKSGLPSDRFSAERTGGSVSTLTIQRTQQEDSAVYLCASSPWDRAYEQYFGPGTRLTVT.

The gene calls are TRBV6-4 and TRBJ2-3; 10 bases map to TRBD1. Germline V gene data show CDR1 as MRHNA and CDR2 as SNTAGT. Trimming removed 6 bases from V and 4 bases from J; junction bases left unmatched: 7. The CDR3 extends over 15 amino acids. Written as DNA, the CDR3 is TGTGCCAGCAGGAGGGGACAGGGGCCTGCAGATACGCAGTATTTT. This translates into CASRRGQGPADTQYF.

The CDR3, as DNA: TGTGCCAGCAGCTCCGTTTTCGGAAACACCATATATTTT. It codes for CASSSVFGNTIYF. V and J are TRBV7-2 and TRBJ1-3; no clear D gene. This CDR3 contains 13 residues. Germline lookup yields CDR1 SGHTA and CDR2 FQGNSA. Trimming removed 4 bases from V and 4 bases from J, with 8 bases in between.

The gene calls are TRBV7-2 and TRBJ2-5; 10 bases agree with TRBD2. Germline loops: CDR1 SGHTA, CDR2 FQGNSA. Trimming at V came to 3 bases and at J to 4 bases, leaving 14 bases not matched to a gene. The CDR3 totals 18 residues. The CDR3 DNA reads TGTGCCAGCAGCTTTATCCTAGCGGGAGTGCGGGGGGGAGAGACCCAGTACTTC. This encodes CASSFILAGVRGGETQYF.

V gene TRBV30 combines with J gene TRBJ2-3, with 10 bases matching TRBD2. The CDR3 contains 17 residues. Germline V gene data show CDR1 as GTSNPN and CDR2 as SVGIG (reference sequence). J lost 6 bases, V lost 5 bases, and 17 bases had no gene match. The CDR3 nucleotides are TGTGCCTGGGACCTTGCTCTAGCGGGAGCGTTCGGGGATACGCAGTATTTT. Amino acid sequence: CAWDLALAGAFGDTQYF.

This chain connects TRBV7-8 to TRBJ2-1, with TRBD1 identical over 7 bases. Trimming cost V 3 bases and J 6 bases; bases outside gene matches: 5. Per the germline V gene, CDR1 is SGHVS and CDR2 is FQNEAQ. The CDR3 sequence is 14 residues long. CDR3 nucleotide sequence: TGTGCCAGCAGCTTTAAGACAGGGTCCAATGAGCAGTTCTTC. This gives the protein CASSFKTGSNEQFF.

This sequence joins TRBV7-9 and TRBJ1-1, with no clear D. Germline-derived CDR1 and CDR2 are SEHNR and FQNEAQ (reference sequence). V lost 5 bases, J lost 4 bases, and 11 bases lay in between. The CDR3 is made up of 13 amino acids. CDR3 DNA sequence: TGTGCCAGCAGCCAGATGGAGGGCACTGAAGCTTTCTTT. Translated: CASSQMEGTEAFF.

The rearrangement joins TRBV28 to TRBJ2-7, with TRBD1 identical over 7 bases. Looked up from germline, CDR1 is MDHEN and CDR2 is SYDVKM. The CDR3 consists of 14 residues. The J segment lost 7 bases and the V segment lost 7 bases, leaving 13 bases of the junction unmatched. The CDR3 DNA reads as TGTGCCAGCACTCCTAGGGCGACAGGGTCGGAGCAGTACTTC. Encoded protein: CASTPRATGSEQYF.

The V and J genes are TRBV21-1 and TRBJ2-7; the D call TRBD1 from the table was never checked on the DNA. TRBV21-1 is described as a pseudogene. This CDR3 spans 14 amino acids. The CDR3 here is CASSKGGQFYEQYF. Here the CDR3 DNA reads TGTGCCAGCAGCAAAGGGGGACAGTTCTACGAGCAGTACTTC.

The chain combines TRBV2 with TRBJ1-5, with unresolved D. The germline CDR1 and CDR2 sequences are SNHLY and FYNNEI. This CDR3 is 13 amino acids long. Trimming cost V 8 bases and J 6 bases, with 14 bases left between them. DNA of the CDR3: TGTGCCAGCGAGGGCGGAGGCGGTCAGCCCCAGCATTTT. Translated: CASEGGGGQPQHF.

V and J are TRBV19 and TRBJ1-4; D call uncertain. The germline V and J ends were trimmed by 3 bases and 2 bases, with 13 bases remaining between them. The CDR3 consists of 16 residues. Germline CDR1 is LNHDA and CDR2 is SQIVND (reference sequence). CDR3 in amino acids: CASSIPRGPTNEKLFF. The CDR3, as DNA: TGTGCCAGTAGTATCCCCCGCGGGCCTACTAATGAAAAACTGTTTTTT.

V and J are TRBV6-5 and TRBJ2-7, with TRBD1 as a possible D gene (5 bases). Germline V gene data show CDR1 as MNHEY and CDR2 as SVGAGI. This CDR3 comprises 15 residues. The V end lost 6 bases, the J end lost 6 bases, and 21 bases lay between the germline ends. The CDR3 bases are TGTGCCAGCAGCCGGACGGAAGGGGCTCTCGGCGAGCAGTACTTC. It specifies CASSRTEGALGEQYF.

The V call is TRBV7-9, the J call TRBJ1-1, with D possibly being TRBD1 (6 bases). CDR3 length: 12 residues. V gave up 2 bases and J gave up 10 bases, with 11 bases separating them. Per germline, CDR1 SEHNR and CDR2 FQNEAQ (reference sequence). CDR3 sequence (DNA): TGTGCCAGCAGCTTAACAGGGCAGGGAGCTTTCTTT. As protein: CASSLTGQGAFF.

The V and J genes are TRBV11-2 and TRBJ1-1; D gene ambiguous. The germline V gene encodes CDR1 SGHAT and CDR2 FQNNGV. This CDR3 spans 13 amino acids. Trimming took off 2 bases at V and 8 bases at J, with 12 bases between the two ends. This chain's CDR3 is CASSLFGRVEAFF. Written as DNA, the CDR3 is TGTGCCAGCAGCTTATTTGGTAGAGTAGAAGCTTTCTTT.

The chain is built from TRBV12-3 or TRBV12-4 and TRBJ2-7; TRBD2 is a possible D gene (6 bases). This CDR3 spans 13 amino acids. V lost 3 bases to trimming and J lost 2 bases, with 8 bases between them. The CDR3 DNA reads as TGTGCCAGCAGTTTTAGGGAGGCCTACGAGCAGTACTTC. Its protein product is CASSFREAYEQYF.

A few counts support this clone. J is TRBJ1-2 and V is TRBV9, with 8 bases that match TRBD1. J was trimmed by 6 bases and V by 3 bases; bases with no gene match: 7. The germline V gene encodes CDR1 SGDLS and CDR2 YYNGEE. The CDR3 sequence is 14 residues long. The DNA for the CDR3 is TGTGCCAGCAGCGACCGGACAGGGAACGATGGCTACACCTTC. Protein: CASSDRTGNDGYTF.

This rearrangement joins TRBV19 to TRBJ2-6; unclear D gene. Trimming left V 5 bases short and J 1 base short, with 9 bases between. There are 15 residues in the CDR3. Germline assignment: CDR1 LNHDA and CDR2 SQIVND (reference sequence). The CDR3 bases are TGTGCCAGTAGTCTTCAGAAATCTGGGGCCAACGTCCTGACTTTC. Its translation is CASSLQKSGANVLTF.

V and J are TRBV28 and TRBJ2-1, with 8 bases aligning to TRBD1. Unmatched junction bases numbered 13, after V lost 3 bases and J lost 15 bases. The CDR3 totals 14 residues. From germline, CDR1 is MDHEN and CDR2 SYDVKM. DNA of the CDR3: TGTGCCAGCAGTTTGGTCAGGGGGCTCCCAACCGGGTTCTTC. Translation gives CASSLVRGLPTGFF.

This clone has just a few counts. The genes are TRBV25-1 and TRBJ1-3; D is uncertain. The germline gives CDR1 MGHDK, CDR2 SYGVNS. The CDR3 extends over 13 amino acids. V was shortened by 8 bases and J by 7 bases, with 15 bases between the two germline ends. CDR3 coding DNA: TGTGCCAGCTCCCTCGGAGGGCTCAACACCATATATTTT. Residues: CASSLGGLNTIYF.